The next 31 T cell receptor beta chains were all read from a single sample in a study of cytomegalovirus exposure and HLA in healthy donors. Repertoires were generated with immunoSEQ multiplex PCR, while TCRdb's copy carries only in-frame clones and drops some. The table shows approximately 110,000 clones, with around 94% occurring only once. Sample: PBMCs. Receptors originate from a young woman in good health and CMV-seronegative.

This clone was detected only a few times. This chain joins TRBV7-9 and TRBJ2-7; a possible D gene is TRBD1 (5 bases). The germline V gene has CDR1 SEHNR and CDR2 FQNEAQ (reference sequence). The germline V and J ends were trimmed by 5 bases and 3 bases, with 8 bases remaining between them. The CDR3 is 12 amino acids. The CDR3 DNA reads TGTGCCAGCAGCCAGGGATTCTACGAGCAGTACTTC. As protein: CASSQGFYEQYF. Complete variable domain (other parts from reference TRBV7-9 and TRBJ2-7): DTGVSQNPRHKITKRGQNVTFRCDPISEHNRLYWYRQTLGQGPEFLTYFQNEAQLEKSRLLSDRFSAERPKGSFSTLEIQRTEQGDSAMYLCASSQGFYEQYFGPGTRLTVT.

The chain is built from TRBV18 and TRBJ2-1; 8 nucleotides align to TRBD2. The CDR3 is 16 residues long. Germline V CDR1 and CDR2: KGHSH, LQKENI. V lost 7 bases and J lost 0; bases outside the gene matches: 8. The CDR3 DNA reads TGTGCCAGCTTCTCCACTAGCGGAAACTCCTACAATGAGCAGTTCTTC. Amino acid sequence: CASFSTSGNSYNEQFF.

The J gene is TRBJ1-2, the V gene TRBV30; maybe TRBD1 (5 bases). Germline CDR1 reads GTSNPN; CDR2 reads SVGIG (reference sequence). The CDR3 runs to 14 residues. The V end lost 0 bases, the J end lost 8 bases, and 16 bases lay between the germline ends. Here the CDR3 DNA reads TGTGCCTGGAGTGTTCTTGGCAGGGATAACGGCTACACCTTC. This codes for CAWSVLGRDNGYTF.

The rearrangement uses TRBV28 and TRBJ1-1; D gene unclear. This CDR3 spans 13 amino acids. Looked up from germline, CDR1 is MDHEN and CDR2 is SYDVKM. The V end was cut by 2 bases, the J end by 2 bases, with 6 bases between. The CDR3 nucleotides read TGTGCCAGCAGTTTAGCAGATAACACTGAAGCTTTCTTT. Protein sequence: CASSLADNTEAFF.

The gene calls are TRBV7-3 and TRBJ2-7, with a tentative D call TRBD1 (5 bases). Trimming left V 5 bases short and J 4 bases short, with 12 bases between. CDR3 length equals 13 residues. Germline V lookup: CDR1 SGHTA, CDR2 FQGTGA. The CDR3 loop is CASSLDGQYEQYF. In nucleotides, the CDR3 is TGTGCCAGCAGCCTTGACGGACAATACGAGCAGTACTTC.

The chain uses TRBV7-6 and TRBJ2-7, with a weak D call TRBD1 (6 bases). Trimming removed 4 bases from V and 4 bases from J, with 14 bases in between. The CDR3 runs 14 residues. CDR1 and CDR2 from the germline V gene are SGHVS and FNYEAQ. The CDR3 nucleotides are TGTGCCAGCAGCTACAGGGAAACAAATTACGAGCAGTACTTC. Protein product: CASSYRETNYEQYF.

The chain recombines TRBV28 with TRBJ2-1; TRBD1 agrees at 9 bases. Germline-derived CDR1 and CDR2 are MDHEN and SYDVKM. This CDR3 has 15 residues. Losses at the gene ends were 7 bases for V and 4 bases for J; bases not matched to a gene: 8. The CDR3 reads CASIHAGTGYNEQFF. CDR3 in DNA: TGTGCCAGCATTCACGCCGGGACAGGGTACAATGAGCAGTTCTTC. The full variable domain, its missing parts supplied by reference TRBV28 and TRBJ2-1, is DVKVTQSSRYLVKRTGEKVFLECVQDMDHENMFWYRQDPGLGLRLIYFSYDVKMKEKGDIPEGYSVSREKKERFSLILESASTNQTSMYLCASIHAGTGYNEQFFGPGTRLTVL.

The rearrangement uses TRBV7-3 and TRBJ2-3; 9 nucleotides agree with TRBD2. Per germline, CDR1 SGHTA and CDR2 FQGTGA. The CDR3 contains 16 residues. V lost 5 bases, J lost 4 bases, and 10 bases stayed unmatched. The CDR3 coding sequence is TGTGCCAGCAGCACAGGGACTAGCCGTCGTCCAGATACGCAGTATTTT. It codes for CASSTGTSRRPDTQYF.

This clone was seen a single time. The chain has TRBV29-1 and TRBJ2-7, with TRBD2 as a possible D gene (5 bases). The germline V gene has CDR1 SQVTM and CDR2 ANQGSEA. This CDR3 is built from 12 residues. Trimming pared 3 bases from V and 5 bases from J, leaving 11 bases between. CDR3 amino acids: CSVDGSRDEQYF. The CDR3 DNA follows: TGCAGCGTTGATGGATCGCGGGACGAGCAGTACTTC.

The chain carries TRBV2 and TRBJ2-3; maybe TRBD1 (5 bases). The ends were cut back, 6 bases at V and 11 bases at J, with 24 bases in the middle. CDR3 size: 15 residues. The V gene's germline CDR1 is SNHLY and CDR2 FYNNEI. Here the CDR3 reads CASSPREEGALVQYF. CDR3 in DNA: TGTGCCAGCAGCCCCCGTGAGGAAGGGGCCTTGGTGCAGTATTTT.

V usage is TRBV30 and J usage is TRBJ2-3, with TRBD2 matching over 8 bases. Germline V gene data show CDR1 as GTSNPN and CDR2 as SVGIG (reference sequence). Trimming removed 3 bases from V and 1 base from J; junction bases left unmatched: 6. The CDR3 consists of 15 residues. CDR3 DNA sequence: TGTGCCTGGAGCCAGGGTAGCGGGGGCACAGATACGCAGTATTTT. This sequence encodes CAWSQGSGGTDTQYF.

This clone was detected only once. V is TRBV19 and J is TRBJ1-1; D ambiguous. V lost 7 bases and J 0 bases, leaving 12 bases between the germline ends. The length of the CDR3 is 14 residues. Germline lookup yields CDR1 LNHDA and CDR2 SQIVND (reference sequence). CDR3 region: CASTAVLLNTEAFF. In DNA form, the CDR3 reads TGTGCCAGTACCGCAGTACTATTGAACACTGAAGCTTTCTTT. Based on the CDR3 plus reference TRBV19 and TRBJ1-1, the full variable domain is DGGITQSPKYLFRKEGQNVTLSCEQNLNHDAMYWYRQDPGQGLRLIYYSQIVNDFQKGDIAEGYSVSREKKESFPLTVTSAQKNPTAFYLCASTAVLLNTEAFFGQGTRLTVV.

This sequence joins TRBV27 and TRBJ1-5; D uncertain. Germline loops: CDR1 MNHEY, CDR2 SMNVEV (reference sequence). Trimming cost V 2 bases and J 0 bases, with 14 bases left between them. There are 17 residues in the CDR3. In DNA form, the CDR3 reads TGTGCCAGCAGTTTACCGACTCACCAGTTTAGCAATCAGCCCCAGCATTTT. It specifies CASSLPTHQFSNQPQHF.

This chain joins TRBV13 and TRBJ2-7; 7 bases are shared with TRBD1. Germline CDR1 is PRHDT and CDR2 is FYEKMQ (reference sequence). Trimming took 5 bases from V and 0 from J; bases not matched to a gene: 4. The CDR3 totals 14 residues. CDR3 sequence: CASSPRDSSYEQYF. Written as DNA, the CDR3 is TGTGCCAGCAGCCCGAGGGACAGCTCCTACGAGCAGTACTTC.

The chain employs TRBV5-4 and TRBJ2-2, with 8 bases identical to TRBD2. This CDR3 comprises 16 residues. Germline V gives CDR1 SGHNT, CDR2 YYREEE (reference sequence). V was clipped by 0 bases and J by 1 base; unmatched bases: 2. The CDR3 DNA reads TGTGCCAGCAGCTTGGAGGCGGGAGGGAACACCGGGGAGCTGTTTTTT. Its translation is CASSLEAGGNTGELFF.

This chain joins TRBV7-2 and TRBJ1-1; TRBD1 is a possible D gene (6 bases). This CDR3 comprises 16 residues. From germline, CDR1 is SGHTA and CDR2 FQGNSA. The V end lost 5 bases, the J end lost 0 bases, and 16 bases lay between the germline ends. The CDR3 loop reads CASSPTPGGLNTEAFF. The CDR3 bases are TGTGCCAGCAGCCCGACTCCGGGGGGCTTGAACACTGAAGCTTTCTTT.

V is TRBV18 and J is TRBJ2-7, with D possibly matching TRBD2 (6 bases). Trimming removed 6 bases at V and 6 bases at J, with 15 bases between. The germline gives CDR1 KGHSH, CDR2 LQKENI. This CDR3 has 13 amino acids. The DNA of the CDR3 is TGTGCCAGCTCGCCGGGACGGAGGGGCGAGCAGTACTTC. This sequence encodes CASSPGRRGEQYF.

The V gene is TRBV10-3, the J gene TRBJ1-1, with 10 bases lining up with TRBD1. With V trimmed by 6 bases and J by 2 bases, 9 bases remained unmatched. Germline CDR1 and CDR2: ENHRY and SYGVKD. This CDR3 is built from 16 residues. The CDR3 here is CAIRNRDRGSNTEAFF. In nucleotides, the CDR3 is TGTGCCATCAGGAACCGGGACAGGGGTAGTAACACTGAAGCTTTCTTT.

The table lists this clone with a count of one. V gene TRBV5-1 combines with J gene TRBJ2-1; 14 bases agree with TRBD2. Unmatched junction bases numbered 8, after V lost 4 bases and J lost 8 bases. CDR3 size: 16 residues. Germline V CDR1 and CDR2: SGHRS, YFSETQ. For the CDR3, the DNA is TGCGCCAGCAGCCAGGGACTAGCGGGGGTAGGTGATGAGCAGTTCTTC. Its translation: CASSQGLAGVGDEQFF.

The chain is built from TRBV13 and TRBJ2-3, with 7 bases identical to TRBD2. The CDR3 has 14 residues. Looked up from germline, CDR1 is PRHDT and CDR2 is FYEKMQ (reference sequence). Trimming cost V 3 bases and J 6 bases; bases outside gene matches: 6. CDR3 loop: CASSLREQVDTQYF. In DNA, the CDR3 is TGTGCCAGCAGCTTGCGGGAGCAGGTTGATACGCAGTATTTT.

The rearrangement links TRBV28 to TRBJ1-1, with D possibly being TRBD1 (6 bases). The CDR3 sequence is 12 residues long. In germline, CDR1 is MDHEN, CDR2 SYDVKM. Trimming stripped 6 bases from V and 8 bases from J, with 13 bases between. The CDR3 coding sequence is TGTGCCAGCAGGCATAACAGGGCCGAAGCTTTCTTT. Translation: CASRHNRAEAFF.

The chain joins TRBV12-2 to TRBJ2-1; the table's D call, TRBD2, was not checked against the DNA. TRBV12-2 represents a pseudogene. There are 18 residues in the CDR3. The CDR3 DNA reads as TGTGCAAGTCGCTGGATGGGGGGAAGGAAAGGACGAGACGATGAGCAGTTCTTC. Translated, it gives CASRWMGGRKGRDDEQFF.

V gene TRBV27 combines with J gene TRBJ2-7; D may be TRBD2 (7 bases). V lost 2 bases to trimming and J lost 2 bases, with 10 bases between them. Germline lookup yields CDR1 MNHEY and CDR2 SMNVEV (reference sequence). CDR3 length: 14 amino acids. The CDR3 nucleotides read TGTGCCAGCAGTTTACGGGGGGCCCCCTACGAGCAGTACTTC. This encodes CASSLRGAPYEQYF.

The V call is TRBV7-2, the J call TRBJ1-4; 7 bases match TRBD1. The CDR3 sequence is 14 residues long. Trimming cost V 1 base and J 10 bases; bases outside gene matches: 6. CDR1 and CDR2 from the germline V gene are SGHTA and FQGNSA. CDR3: CASSLGGTVLKLFF. In DNA, the CDR3 is TGTGCCAGCAGCTTAGGGGGGACAGTCTTAAAACTGTTTTTT.

This clone was seen once. This chain joins TRBV28 and TRBJ1-1; D is unresolved. Trimming took 8 bases from V and 4 from J, leaving 20 bases between them. CDR1 and CDR2 from the germline V gene are MDHEN and SYDVKM. This CDR3 spans 15 amino acids. The CDR3 is CASVTVSPWSTEAFF. The CDR3 nucleotides read TGTGCCAGCGTTACGGTTTCTCCATGGAGCACTGAAGCTTTCTTT.

The chain carries TRBV6-5 and TRBJ1-2, with a weak D call TRBD1 (6 bases). Germline CDR1 reads MNHEY; CDR2 reads SVGAGI. The CDR3 totals 14 residues. Trimming removed 3 bases from V and 4 bases from J, with 12 bases in between. CDR3 region: CASSYTGGSYGYTF. The CDR3 nucleotides are TGTGCCAGCAGTTATACTGGGGGCAGCTATGGCTACACCTTC.

The chain combines TRBV5-5 with TRBJ2-7, with D maybe TRBD2 (5 bases). V lost 0 bases, J lost 5 bases, and 12 bases lay in between. Germline loops: CDR1 SGHKS, CDR2 YYEKEE (reference sequence). This CDR3 comprises 14 residues. The CDR3 DNA reads as TGTGCCAGCAGCTTGGGAGGGTGGACTGACGAGCAGTACTTC. Its translation is CASSLGGWTDEQYF.

V is TRBV5-1 and J is TRBJ2-1; D possibly corresponds to TRBD1 (6 bases). V lost 9 bases and J lost 12, with 19 bases in between. Germline CDR1 and CDR2: SGHRS and YFSETQ. This CDR3 is 12 amino acids long. Written as DNA, the CDR3 is TGCGCCAAAGGACAGTCCACATGCGGGCAGTTCTTC. As protein: CAKGQSTCGQFF.

This clone has just one count. The CDR3 spells CASSQWKRRDNTGELFF. The CDR3 DNA sequence: TGCGCCAGCAGTCAATGGAAGAGGCGGGATAACACCGGGGAGCTGTTTTTT. The chain combines TRBV23-1 with TRBJ2-2, with D possibly TRBD2 on 6 matching bases. TRBV23-1 is an open reading frame whose function is uncertain. There are 17 residues in the CDR3. V lost 1 base to trimming and J lost 2 bases, with 14 bases between them.

This chain uses TRBV11-2 with TRBJ2-7, with 11 nucleotides matching TRBD1. V was clipped by 6 bases and J by 6 bases; unmatched bases: 7. The CDR3 sequence is 14 residues long. CDR1 is SGHAT, CDR2 FQNNGV, per germline. The CDR3 loop is CASRTGTGGIEQYF. The DNA of the CDR3 is TGTGCCAGCAGAACCGGGACAGGGGGTATCGAGCAGTACTTC. Filled out from reference TRBV11-2 and TRBJ2-7, the complete variable domain reads EAGVAQSPRYKIIEKRQSVAFWCNPISGHATLYWYQQILGQGPKLLIQFQNNGVVDDSQLPKDRFSAERLKGVDSTLKIQPAKLEDSAVYLCASRTGTGGIEQYFGPGTRLTVT.

This sequence joins TRBV19 and TRBJ1-5; possible D gene TRBD1, 6 bases. Per the germline V gene, CDR1 is LNHDA and CDR2 is SQIVND (reference sequence). This CDR3 comprises 16 residues. Trimming pared 3 bases from V and 4 bases from J, leaving 16 bases between. The CDR3 bases are TGTGCCAGTAGTATGGATCACGGGACATCAAATCAGCCCCAGCATTTT. This codes for CASSMDHGTSNQPQHF.